These 32 T cell receptor beta chains share one sample of origin, sequenced in a study of identifying expanded T cells in peripheral blood. This table comes from immunoSEQ multiplex PCR, and its TCRdb copy is limited to in-frame clones, with some not included. The data contain roughly 100,000 clones, approximately 89% of them singletons. What was sequenced was blood. The receptor source for this set is a person between 18 and 75 years old in good health.

This clone was seen a single time. The V call is TRBV15, the J call TRBJ2-7; possibly TRBD1 or TRBD2 for D (5 bases each). Germline values: CDR1 LNHNV, CDR2 YYDKDF (reference sequence). This CDR3 region has 15 residues. Between the trimmed V and J ends, which lost 1 base and 4 bases, there was a span of 14 bases. CDR3 loop: CATSRGGTELYEQYF. In nucleotides, the CDR3 is TGTGCCACCAGCAGAGGAGGGACCGAGCTATACGAGCAGTACTTC.

This chain connects TRBV7-9 to TRBJ2-7; D perhaps matches TRBD1 (5 bases). V was shortened by 1 base and J by 0 bases, with 13 bases between the two germline ends. CDR1 is SEHNR and CDR2 is FQNEAQ in the germline V gene (reference sequence). This CDR3 contains 16 residues. The CDR3 DNA follows: TGTGCCAGCAGCTTAGGTCCAGGGAAACACTCCTACGAGCAGTACTTC. It translates to CASSLGPGKHSYEQYF.

The chain links TRBV15 to TRBJ1-1; no definite D call. Between the trimmed V and J ends, which lost 0 bases and 8 bases, there was a span of 13 bases. Germline CDR1 is LNHNV and CDR2 is YYDKDF (reference sequence). The CDR3 is 14 residues long. The CDR3 protein is CATSRDPGRWEAFF. In DNA form, the CDR3 reads TGTGCCACCAGCAGAGATCCAGGCCGGTGGGAAGCTTTCTTT.

This chain connects TRBV10-3 to TRBJ1-1, with a weak D call TRBD1 (5 bases). In germline, CDR1 is ENHRY, CDR2 SYGVKD. V was clipped by 3 bases and J by 10 bases, with 15 bases between them. This CDR3 spans 13 amino acids. CDR3 sequence (DNA): TGTGCCATCAGTGACGGTACTCCGGGGGGAGCTTTCTTT. This codes for CAISDGTPGGAFF.

This chain joins TRBV28 and TRBJ2-2, with TRBD1 identical over 7 bases. The CDR3 has 11 amino acids. CDR1 and CDR2 from the germline V gene are MDHEN and SYDVKM. V gave up 10 bases and J gave up 7 bases; unmatched junction bases: 3. The chain's CDR3 is CATAGGGELFF. Here the CDR3 DNA reads TGTGCCACCGCAGGGGGCGGGGAGCTGTTTTTT.

This sequence joins TRBV28 and TRBJ2-4; either TRBD1 or TRBD2 may fit D (5 bases each). The CDR3 sequence is 15 residues long. Germline lookup yields CDR1 MDHEN and CDR2 SYDVKM. V dropped 6 bases and J dropped 8 bases, with 20 bases sitting between them. The CDR3 region has the DNA TGTGCCAGCAGCTTGGGGGTCCCCTCGACGTACATTCAGTACTTC. Protein sequence: CASSLGVPSTYIQYF.

In this sample, this clone turned up once. The chain has TRBV5-1 and TRBJ2-2, with TRBD2 matching 11 bases. V gave up 3 bases and J gave up 3 bases; unmatched junction bases: 4. The CDR3 loop spans 16 amino acids. The germline CDR1 and CDR2 sequences are SGHRS and YFSETQ. CDR3 residues: CASSSLAGGDTGELFF. The CDR3 DNA reads TGCGCCAGCAGCTCCCTAGCGGGAGGTGACACCGGGGAGCTGTTTTTT.

Only a few counts were recorded for this clone. This chain joins TRBV5-1 and TRBJ2-3; no clear D. The CDR3 runs to 13 residues. CDR1 is SGHRS and CDR2 is YFSETQ in the germline V gene. V lost 1 base to trimming and J lost 3 bases, with 6 bases between them. The CDR3 sequence is CASSLHTTDTQYF. In DNA form, the CDR3 reads TGCGCCAGCAGCTTGCACACGACAGATACGCAGTATTTT.

V usage is TRBV7-3 and J usage is TRBJ1-1; perhaps TRBD1 as D (5 bases). The germline V and J ends were trimmed by 3 bases and 8 bases, with 13 bases remaining between them. Germline V CDR1 and CDR2: SGHTA, FQGTGA. This CDR3 is built from 13 residues. Written as DNA, the CDR3 is TGTGCCAGCAGCTTCGGGCAGGGTGAGGAAGCTTTCTTT. This sequence encodes CASSFGQGEEAFF. Full variable domain (outside the CDR3, taken from reference TRBV7-3 and TRBJ1-1): GAGVSQTPSNKVTEKGKYVELRCDPISGHTALYWYRQSLGQGPEFLIYFQGTGAADDSGLPNDRFFAVRPEGSVSTLKIQRTERGDSAVYLCASSFGQGEEAFFGQGTRLTVV.

The J gene is TRBJ2-2, the V gene TRBV28, with TRBD2 identical over 11 bases. CDR3 length: 19 amino acids. V was pared by 4 bases and J by 1 base, with 11 bases of the junction left unmatched. CDR1 and CDR2 from the germline V gene are MDHEN and SYDVKM. The CDR3: CASSSPLAGGHGNTGELFF. In DNA form, the CDR3 reads TGTGCCAGCAGTTCTCCCCTAGCGGGGGGCCATGGGAACACCGGGGAGCTGTTTTTT.

The CDR3, as DNA: TGTGCCAGCAGTTTGGTCAGGGGGGAGCCAGATACGCAGTATTTT. It encodes CASSLVRGEPDTQYF. V usage is TRBV28 and J usage is TRBJ2-3; D might be TRBD1 (7 bases). This CDR3 contains 15 residues. Trimming shortened V by 3 bases and J by 4 bases, and 14 bases separated the two germline ends. CDR1 is MDHEN, CDR2 SYDVKM, per germline.

This clone was seen a handful of times. The chain joins TRBV5-1 to TRBJ1-5; weak D call: TRBD1 (6 bases). The V gene's germline CDR1 is SGHRS and CDR2 YFSETQ. V was trimmed by 2 bases and J by 1 base, leaving 10 bases between them. The CDR3 extends over 15 amino acids. CDR3 loop: CASSLQGGSNQPQHF. DNA for the CDR3: TGCGCCAGCAGCTTACAGGGTGGGAGCAATCAGCCCCAGCATTTT.

J is TRBJ2-3 and V is TRBV7-3; D is perhaps TRBD2 (5 bases). Germline V lookup: CDR1 SGHTA, CDR2 FQGTGA. CDR3 length equals 14 residues. V was cut by 5 bases and J by 2 bases, with 11 bases left in between. The CDR3 bases are TGTGCCAGCAGCCCTAGAGGGCTCACAGATACGCAGTATTTT. Its translation is CASSPRGLTDTQYF.

This chain connects TRBV10-2 to TRBJ2-7; 8 bases agree with TRBD2. The germline V gene encodes CDR1 WSHSY and CDR2 SAAADI. CDR3 size: 14 residues. V dropped 3 bases and J dropped 0; count of bases not matched to a gene: 1. CDR3 in DNA: TGCGCCAGCAGTGATGCGGGGGGCTCCTACGAGCAGTACTTC. Translated: CASSDAGGSYEQYF.

This clone was picked up one time. The chain has TRBV4-1 and TRBJ2-1; D is undetermined. V dropped 1 base and J dropped 10 bases, with 5 bases sitting between them. Germline V gene sequence: CDR1 MGHRA, CDR2 YSYEKL. CDR3 length: 11 amino acids. CDR3 loop: CASSQAGEQFF. CDR3 nucleotide sequence: TGCGCCAGCAGCCAAGCTGGCGAGCAGTTCTTC.

V and J are TRBV5-1 and TRBJ2-2; D may be TRBD2 (6 bases). V dropped 1 base and J dropped 7 bases, with 14 bases sitting between them. CDR1 is SGHRS, CDR2 YFSETQ, per germline. The CDR3 contains 15 residues. CDR3 loop: CASSLNYGGSGELFF. As DNA, the CDR3 is TGCGCCAGCAGCTTGAACTACGGGGGAAGCGGGGAGCTGTTTTTT.

The V gene is TRBV4-3, the J gene TRBJ2-7; 8 bases align to TRBD1. Trimming at V came to 1 base and at J to 5 bases, leaving 1 base not matched to a gene. This CDR3 comprises 13 residues. CDR1 is LGHNA, CDR2 YSLEER, per germline. CDR3 protein: CASSQGTGNEQYF. In nucleotides, the CDR3 is TGCGCCAGCAGCCAAGGGACAGGGAACGAGCAGTACTTC.

The V and J genes are TRBV28 and TRBJ2-3; 9 bases line up with TRBD2. Trimming at V came to 6 bases and at J to 4 bases, leaving 11 bases not matched to a gene. Germline CDR1 is MDHEN and CDR2 is SYDVKM. This CDR3 comprises 16 residues. The CDR3 protein is CASRPFSGSQSDTQYF. CDR3 in DNA: TGTGCCAGCAGACCCTTTAGCGGGAGTCAGTCAGATACGCAGTATTTT.

The chain has TRBV2 and TRBJ2-3, with 7 bases matching TRBD1. CDR1 is SNHLY, CDR2 FYNNEI, per germline. The trim removed 4 bases at V and 6 bases at J, leaving 7 bases unmatched. This CDR3 is 14 amino acids long. Written as DNA, the CDR3 is TGTGCCAGCAGTGTGGGCAGGGGGAGCGATACGCAGTATTTT. Its translation: CASSVGRGSDTQYF.

The rearrangement joins TRBV5-4 to TRBJ1-1; D is undetermined. The CDR3 loop spans 12 amino acids. The germline gives CDR1 SGHNT, CDR2 YYREEE (reference sequence). V lost 4 bases to trimming and J lost 0 bases, with 4 bases between them. CDR3 DNA sequence: TGTGCCAGCAGCGGGATGAACACTGAAGCTTTCTTT. Its protein product is CASSGMNTEAFF.

J is TRBJ1-2 and V is TRBV6-1; D remains ambiguous. The CDR3 consists of 13 residues. Per germline, CDR1 MNHNS and CDR2 SASEGT. Trimming took off 3 bases at V and 0 bases at J, with 5 bases between the two ends. In DNA form, the CDR3 reads TGTGCCAGCAGTGAGGGCACTAACTATGGCTACACCTTC. Its protein is CASSEGTNYGYTF.

V gene TRBV10-1 combines with J gene TRBJ2-1; 12 nucleotides match TRBD2. There are 15 residues in the CDR3. The V gene's germline CDR1 is WNHNN and CDR2 SYGVQD (reference sequence). Unmatched junction bases numbered 2, after V lost 3 bases and J lost 5 bases. The chain's CDR3 is CASSERTSGNNEQFF. CDR3 nucleotide sequence: TGCGCCAGCAGTGAAAGGACTAGCGGGAACAATGAGCAGTTCTTC.

The chain links TRBV19 to TRBJ1-2; D might be TRBD1 (5 bases). The CDR3 is 13 residues long. V was clipped by 5 bases and J by 1 base, with 8 bases between them. Germline-derived CDR1 and CDR2 are LNHDA and SQIVND (reference sequence). CDR3 DNA: TGTGCCAGTAGTCTGACAGTTAACTATGGCTACACCTTC. Encoded protein: CASSLTVNYGYTF.

This clone appeared once. The rearrangement joins TRBV14 to TRBJ1-1, with TRBD1 identical over 7 bases. The germline gives CDR1 SGHDN, CDR2 FVKESK. The ends lost 6 bases at V and 0 bases at J; junction bases unmatched: 1. This CDR3 spans 13 amino acids. The chain's CDR3 is CASRGGLNTEAFF. Here the CDR3 DNA reads TGTGCCAGCAGAGGGGGCCTGAACACTGAAGCTTTCTTT. Full variable domain (outside the CDR3, taken from reference TRBV14 and TRBJ1-1): EAGVTQFPSHSVIEKGQTVTLRCDPISGHDNLYWYRRVMGKEIKFLLHFVKESKQDESGMPNNRFLAERTGGTYSTLKVQPAELEDSGVYFCASRGGLNTEAFFGQGTRLTVV.

This clone was detected only once. The V gene is TRBV10-3, the J gene TRBJ2-7; the match to TRBD1 covers 7 bases. Germline V gene sequence: CDR1 ENHRY, CDR2 SYGVKD. This CDR3 region has 14 residues. V was clipped by 2 bases and J by 5 bases; unmatched bases: 6. This CDR3 is CAISEREGANEQYF. As DNA, the CDR3 is TGTGCCATCAGTGAGCGAGAGGGGGCCAACGAGCAGTACTTC.

The rearrangement joins TRBV29-1 to TRBJ2-5, with a possible D match to TRBD1 (6 bases). The CDR3 length is 12 residues. Germline CDR1 is SQVTM and CDR2 is ANQGSEA. V was cut by 5 bases and J by 5 bases, with 12 bases left in between. The CDR3 nucleotides read TGCAGCGTTACACAGGGAAGCGAGACCCAGTACTTC. It is translated as CSVTQGSETQYF.

The chain recombines TRBV4-2 with TRBJ2-2; D gene unclear. There are 13 residues in the CDR3. CDR1 and CDR2 from the germline V gene are LGHNA and YNFKEQ. V was cut by 1 base and J by 4 bases, with 4 bases left in between. CDR3 DNA: TGTGCCAGCAGCCAAGTTTTCACCGGGGAGCTGTTTTTT. This gives the protein CASSQVFTGELFF.

This clone was seen once. The chain links TRBV19 to TRBJ1-4; D perhaps matches TRBD1 (5 bases). Trimming stripped 9 bases from V and 8 bases from J, with 34 bases between. The CDR3 extends over 19 amino acids. Germline loops: CDR1 LNHDA, CDR2 SQIVND (reference sequence). This CDR3 is CASKNQNSRGGSGGEKLFF. CDR3 nucleotide sequence: TGTGCCAGCAAAAACCAAAACTCTCGTGGGGGTTCGGGTGGAGAAAAACTGTTTTTT.

V and J are TRBV7-3 and TRBJ1-4; D is possibly TRBD1 (5 bases). The CDR3 is 15 residues long. The germline V gene has CDR1 SGHTA and CDR2 FQGTGA. Trimming left V 5 bases short and J 3 bases short, with 13 bases between. In DNA, the CDR3 is TGTGCCAGCAGCGCTAAGGGGTCGTCTAATGAAAAACTGTTTTTT. This sequence encodes CASSAKGSSNEKLFF.

CDR3 in DNA: TGTGCCAGTAGTCCTCGACGGGACAGGGGGAGGGACGAGCAGTACTTC. Translation gives CASSPRRDRGRDEQYF. The V call is TRBV19, the J call TRBJ2-7, with 11 bases that match TRBD1. Per germline, CDR1 LNHDA and CDR2 SQIVND (reference sequence). The ends lost 5 bases at V and 5 bases at J; junction bases unmatched: 11. CDR3 length equals 16 residues.

The V call is TRBV28, the J call TRBJ2-7; TRBD2 matches 9 bases. Germline CDR1 MDHEN, CDR2 SYDVKM. V shed 3 bases, J shed 5 bases, and the junction held 11 bases outside the gene matches. The CDR3 consists of 16 residues. CDR3 sequence (DNA): TGTGCCAGCAGTTTTTTGGGAGGTAGCGGGAGCGACGAGCAGTACTTC. As protein: CASSFLGGSGSDEQYF. Full variable domain (missing parts from reference TRBV28 and TRBJ2-7): DVKVTQSSRYLVKRTGEKVFLECVQDMDHENMFWYRQDPGLGLRLIYFSYDVKMKEKGDIPEGYSVSREKKERFSLILESASTNQTSMYLCASSFLGGSGSDEQYFGPGTRLTVT.

This clone was counted a few times. The rearrangement links TRBV7-3 to TRBJ1-6; TRBD1 agrees at 9 bases. V was clipped by 4 bases and J by 9 bases; unmatched bases: 7. Germline lookup yields CDR1 SGHTA and CDR2 FQGTGA. This CDR3 region has 15 residues. This CDR3 is CASSSGGQGASPLHF. CDR3 nucleotide sequence: TGTGCCAGCAGCTCAGGGGGACAGGGAGCTTCACCCCTCCACTTT.